A selection of T cell receptor beta chains follows, all from one sample in a study of blood T cell repertoires in COVID-19. Data came from immunoSEQ multiplex PCR; TCRdb stores just in-frame clones and leaves some out. Among about 200,000 clones listed, roughly four fifths were seen once. Sequencing was carried out using peripheral blood. All receptors come from a woman older than 75 with COVID-19, enrolled during active disease. The conserved cysteine and the conserved F or W are not part of the CDR3 here. Fields, in order: V gene, clone size, J gene, CDR3 protein. The size of a clone is reported for some rows only, either as once, few or many, or as a class for expanded clones.

v_gene: TRBV9; abundance: NA; j_gene: TRBJ2-3; CDR3aa: ASSTSGRVSTDTQY
v_gene: TRBV2; abundance: once; j_gene: TRBJ1-2; CDR3aa: ASRVPTGGGGGYT
v_gene: TRBV3-1/TRBV3-2; abundance: NA; j_gene: TRBJ2-3; CDR3aa: ASSQLSGRGTDTQY
v_gene: TRBV11-1; abundance: NA; j_gene: TRBJ2-1; CDR3aa: ASSLGLAGVYNEQF
v_gene: TRBV6-5; abundance: NA; j_gene: TRBJ2-7; CDR3aa: ASSYTSSYEQY
v_gene: TRBV28; abundance: NA; j_gene: TRBJ2-4; CDR3aa: ASSAYSQTNIQY
v_gene: TRBV5-4; abundance: NA; j_gene: TRBJ2-5; CDR3aa: ASSLGSERRDGETQY
v_gene: TRBV4-1; abundance: once; j_gene: TRBJ1-4; CDR3aa: ASSPSGGTNEKLF
v_gene: TRBV19; abundance: once; j_gene: TRBJ1-1; CDR3aa: ASRRWEGPEAF
v_gene: TRBV7-9; abundance: NA; j_gene: TRBJ2-3; CDR3aa: ASSLWSGTSDTQY
v_gene: TRBV25-1; abundance: NA; j_gene: TRBJ1-1; CDR3aa: ASSGSSDKAF
v_gene: TRBV2; abundance: NA; j_gene: TRBJ2-6; CDR3aa: ASSTQGTGANVLT
v_gene: TRBV2; abundance: NA; j_gene: TRBJ1-2; CDR3aa: ASALQGSRGYT
v_gene: TRBV11-2; abundance: NA; j_gene: TRBJ1-3; CDR3aa: ASSLDSRNTIY
v_gene: TRBV15; abundance: NA; j_gene: TRBJ1-6; CDR3aa: ATSRDREPGNSPLH
v_gene: TRBV18; abundance: once; j_gene: TRBJ1-6; CDR3aa: ASSLNGGARPRALH
v_gene: TRBV6-5; abundance: once; j_gene: TRBJ2-7; CDR3aa: ASESVPRRYEQY
v_gene: TRBV6-5; abundance: NA; j_gene: TRBJ2-1; CDR3aa: ASGDRTQTSEQF
v_gene: TRBV5-1; abundance: NA; j_gene: TRBJ2-3; CDR3aa: ASSLRGGSTDTQY
v_gene: TRBV5-8; abundance: NA; j_gene: TRBJ1-1; CDR3aa: ASSWAGGPLNTEAF
v_gene: TRBV9; abundance: NA; j_gene: TRBJ1-4; CDR3aa: ASSVGWRKEKLF
v_gene: TRBV3-1/TRBV3-2; abundance: NA; j_gene: TRBJ2-2; CDR3aa: ASTLSGLAGGNTGELF
v_gene: TRBV27; abundance: NA; j_gene: TRBJ1-2; CDR3aa: ASSFGQRTVGYT
v_gene: TRBV2; abundance: NA; j_gene: TRBJ2-7; CDR3aa: ASNPAGGRSYEQY
v_gene: TRBV9; abundance: once; j_gene: TRBJ2-7; CDR3aa: ASSTRQGEGYEQY
v_gene: TRBV7-9; abundance: NA; j_gene: TRBJ1-3; CDR3aa: ASSPVVIAGNTIY
v_gene: TRBV10-1; abundance: NA; j_gene: TRBJ1-3; CDR3aa: ASSPSGPGNTIY
v_gene: TRBV6-5; abundance: NA; j_gene: TRBJ2-4; CDR3aa: ASSSYRVDINIQY
v_gene: TRBV19; abundance: NA; j_gene: TRBJ2-1; CDR3aa: ASSIDRLAGGNEQF
v_gene: TRBV5-5; abundance: once; j_gene: TRBJ2-5; CDR3aa: ASSLGAPQETQY
v_gene: TRBV11-2; abundance: NA; j_gene: TRBJ2-5; CDR3aa: ASSLGGQGWETQY
v_gene: TRBV19; abundance: few; j_gene: TRBJ1-5; CDR3aa: ASSNRGVGQPQH
v_gene: TRBV5-1; abundance: NA; j_gene: TRBJ2-2; CDR3aa: ASTPGTVDGELF
v_gene: TRBV6-5; abundance: NA; j_gene: TRBJ1-5; CDR3aa: ASSYSNVWREPQH
v_gene: TRBV7-8; abundance: NA; j_gene: TRBJ2-2; CDR3aa: ASLQGVNTGELF
v_gene: TRBV20-1; abundance: NA; j_gene: TRBJ1-1; CDR3aa: SARDVSGAF
v_gene: TRBV28; abundance: NA; j_gene: TRBJ2-7; CDR3aa: ASSAGTFSYEQY
v_gene: TRBV15; abundance: NA; j_gene: TRBJ1-1; CDR3aa: ATRRQTGGFDTEAF
v_gene: TRBV11-1; abundance: once; j_gene: TRBJ2-1; CDR3aa: ASRGQGYNEQF
v_gene: TRBV18; abundance: NA; j_gene: TRBJ2-7; CDR3aa: ASSPGASGGYEQY
v_gene: TRBV5-1; abundance: few; j_gene: TRBJ1-1; CDR3aa: ASSLDGLNTEAF
v_gene: TRBV27; abundance: many; j_gene: TRBJ1-2; CDR3aa: ASGGSTTGGSYGYT